This TCR beta chain was documented in a study of cytotoxic CD8 clonotypes in ibrutinib-treated CLL (dated by TCRdb to 2020 to 2022). As for the study more broadly: The cohort was composed of approximately 11 relapsed/refractory and roughly 14 treatment-naive patients; IGHV unmutated status was identified in 17 patients. Partial responses were observed in roughly 24 patients and complete responses in 2; after a median follow-up of roughly 62 months, remission was maintained in roughly 14 patients and progression was observed in about twelve. The response samples were drawn at a median of roughly twelve months into treatment, with a range of about 6 to 40 months. On average, each sample had about 250,000 productive templates and under 95,000 productive rearrangements. Of the approximately 87 people in the trial, 26 had longitudinal samples available. Cryopreserved peripheral blood mononuclear cells were obtained prior to treatment, at the time of response, and at either disease progression or sustained remission. Patients were still on ibrutinib when every remission and progressive disease sample was collected.

The time point label on this specimen signifies: around 2 years on ibrutinib. Approximately 2 micrograms of genomic DNA were extracted from cryopreserved PBMCs for TCR beta library preparation. Longitudinal blood samples from CLL patients on ibrutinib monotherapy underwent high-throughput TCR beta sequencing. The patients took part in an open-label, single-center phase 2 trial of ibrutinib monotherapy. As regards this clone: Its antigen is currently not known. No much larger clone is present one base from it, and per-base qualities are unavailable.

What the research found in general, with its limitations: Baseline clonality was found to be higher than that of age-matched healthy donors and was strongly correlated with circulating CD8+ T-cell counts. Sampling times were not matched between patients in sustained remission and patients whose disease was progressing, and lymph node repertoires were not examined. Public clonotypes were found to be uncommon and were observed to contract or remain stable during treatment; the increase in clonality was shown to reflect expansion of private clonotypes at ibrutinib response. At ibrutinib response clonality went up, during sustained remission it held steady, and at progression it dropped back toward baseline.

On a MiSeq, deep resolution sequencing aimed for a depth between 1 in 1 million and 1 in 200,000 T cells, with each clonotype covered about 9.9x on average. TCR beta libraries were generated with the immunoSEQ hsTCRB Kit. The authors' pipeline ran thus. The data were analyzed with ImmunoSEQ Analyzer and ImmunoSEQ Data Assistant, and V, D and J gene assignments followed IMGT definitions. Clonality was computed as one minus normalized Shannon entropy of productive rearrangement frequencies, ranging from 0 to 1. Public clonotype analysis was restricted to overrepresented clonotypes comprising at least 0.05% of each patient's repertoire. Repertoires from thirteen age-matched healthy donors in immuneACCESS were used as clonality controls. TCRdb carries this immuneACCESS record with in-frame sequences only. Its versions omit some clonotypes, under half of them owing to an unresolved V gene in the studies checked, with the rest unexplained. Clone size and V and J calls were adopted from that table, with D and trimming inferred from the DNA. A total of around 50,000 clones appear in this sample, 50% to 70% of them only once. The ten largest clonotypes hold roughly 20% of the sample.

CDR1 and CDR2, per the germline V gene, are SGDLS and YYNGEE. From its cysteine to its phenylalanine, the CDR3 spans 16 amino acids. Only CDR3 DNA remains: 48 bases, in frame from the first base. The junction carries 14 bases between V and J, which are trimmed by 0 bases and 4 bases respectively. In this chain, TRBV9 is recombined with TRBJ2-1, with TRBD2 tentatively as D gene (6 bases match). The sequence was collected from a human donor with chronic lymphocytic leukemia. The input for sequencing was PBMCs, taken after 24 months of ibrutinib treatment. Read as DNA, the sequence is TGTGCCAGCAGCGTAGAGCTAGCGTCCCTTTACAATGAGCAGTTCTTC. The resulting protein is CASSVELASLYNEQFF. The full variable domain, with segments outside the CDR3 supplied by the reference TRBV9 and TRBJ2-1 proteins, appears as DSGVTQTPKHLITATGQRVTLRCSPRSGDLSVYWYQQSLDQGLQFLIQYYNGEERAKGNILERFSAQQFPDLHSELNLSSLELGDSALYFCASSVELASLYNEQFFGPGTRLTVL.